This T cell receptor (beta chain) is drawn from a study of T cell responses to AZD1222 COVID-19 vaccine. The assay was immunoSEQ multiplex PCR, and TCRdb's table has in-frame clones only and misses some. Among 78,000 or so clones listed, 70% to 90% were seen once. This clone has a single count. CDR1 and CDR2 (germline): LNHDA, SQIVND (reference sequence). The CDR3 is made up of 12 amino acids. V shed 3 bases and J 9 bases; nucleotides not matched to a gene: 1. This chain joins TRBV19 and TRBJ2-2; 7 nucleotides match TRBD1. This material consisted of peripheral blood, taken on day 0 of AZD1222 vaccination. The receptor comes from an adult in good health. The CDR3 sequence: CASSIRGRELFF. CDR3 nucleotide sequence: TGTGCCAGTAGTATCAGGGGGAGGGAGCTGTTTTTT.